These 11 T cell receptor beta chains share one sample of origin, sequenced in a study of OX40 agonist ivuxolimab in advanced cancers. The receptor library was made with the immunoSEQ multiplex PCR assay. TCRdb took this table from immuneACCESS and kept in-frame rearrangements with V and J called. Such tables lack part of the clones; where checked against another copy, unresolved V genes explain under half of the gap, and the rest is unexplained. The sample yields tens of thousands of clones; 90% were counted once. 9.5% to 13% of the sample lies in the top ten. The source material was CD4+ or CD8+ T cells sorted from blood, sampled in a trial of the OX40 agonist ivuxolimab. The receptors come from an adult with an advanced solid tumor such as melanoma, head and neck, liver or kidney cancer.

The chain carries TRBV19 and TRBJ2-7; weak D call: TRBD1 (6 bases). The CDR3 spans 15 residues. Per the germline V gene, CDR1 is LNHDA and CDR2 is SQIVND (reference sequence). The germline V and J ends were trimmed by 2 bases and 3 bases, with 14 bases remaining between them. The DNA of the CDR3 is TGTGCCAGTAGTATAAGGGACAACCCTAACTACGAGCAGTACTTC. Amino acid sequence: CASSIRDNPNYEQYF. The whole variable domain, remainder taken from reference TRBV19 and TRBJ2-7, is DGGITQSPKYLFRKEGQNVTLSCEQNLNHDAMYWYRQDPGQGLRLIYYSQIVNDFQKGDIAEGYSVSREKKESFPLTVTSAQKNPTAFYLCASSIRDNPNYEQYFGPGTRLTVT.

J is TRBJ2-7 and V is TRBV7-8; D ambiguous. Trimming took off 2 bases at V and 2 bases at J, with 10 bases between the two ends. CDR1 is SGHVS and CDR2 is FQNEAQ in the germline V gene. CDR3 length equals 14 residues. The CDR3 protein is CASSLPQFAYEQYF. The CDR3 nucleotides are TGTGCCAGCAGCTTACCACAGTTCGCCTACGAGCAGTACTTC. Based on the CDR3 plus reference TRBV7-8 and TRBJ2-7, the full variable domain is GAGVSQSPRYKVAKRGQDVALRCDPISGHVSLFWYQQALGQGPEFLTYFQNEAQLDKSGLPSDRFFAERPEGSVSTLKIQRTQQEDSAVYLCASSLPQFAYEQYFGPGTRLTVT.

This chain connects TRBV28 to TRBJ1-2, with D possibly TRBD1 on 5 matching bases. The CDR3 is 14 residues long. Trimming removed 5 bases at V and 2 bases at J, with 12 bases between. Germline V lookup: CDR1 MDHEN, CDR2 SYDVKM. For the CDR3, the DNA is TGTGCCAGCAGTGACGGGACGTCCAACTATGGCTACACCTTC. Translation: CASSDGTSNYGYTF.

This clone came up once. The chain links TRBV7-9 to TRBJ1-4; D is unresolved. The CDR3 consists of 14 residues. Germline CDR1 is SEHNR and CDR2 is FQNEAQ (reference sequence). The ends were cut back, 1 base at V and 6 bases at J, with 9 bases in the middle. The CDR3 reads CASSLGGADEKLFF. The CDR3 DNA is TGTGCCAGCAGCTTAGGGGGAGCGGATGAAAAACTGTTTTTT.

The genes are TRBV7-9 and TRBJ2-7; D is undetermined. Germline V lookup: CDR1 SEHNR, CDR2 FQNEAQ (reference sequence). The CDR3 has 15 amino acids. Trimming pared 5 bases from V and 2 bases from J, leaving 16 bases between. The CDR3 protein is CASSGPTGDAYEQYF. CDR3 DNA sequence: TGTGCCAGCAGCGGACCAACTGGGGATGCCTACGAGCAGTACTTC.

The V gene is TRBV6-5, the J gene TRBJ1-1; D not certain. Per the germline V gene, CDR1 is MNHEY and CDR2 is SVGAGI. The length of the CDR3 is 14 residues. Trimming removed 0 bases from V and 5 bases from J, with 10 bases in between. CDR3 residues: CASSYSLPGTEAFF. CDR3 nucleotides: TGTGCCAGCAGTTACTCCTTGCCTGGAACTGAAGCTTTCTTT.

V gene TRBV4-1 combines with J gene TRBJ1-4; D ambiguous. Deletions cut 7 bases from V and 5 bases from J, with 23 bases between. Germline-derived CDR1 and CDR2 are MGHRA and YSYEKL. The CDR3 runs to 17 residues. The CDR3 DNA sequence: TGCGCCAGCAAGTCCAACGGGGTACGGCGCGGAAATGAAAAACTGTTTTTT. Amino acid sequence: CASKSNGVRRGNEKLFF.

This chain connects TRBV6-6 to TRBJ2-2; D gene unclear. This CDR3 is 14 amino acids long. In germline, CDR1 is MNHNY, CDR2 SVGAGI (reference sequence). Trimming took 4 bases from V and 4 from J, leaving 10 bases between them. The CDR3 DNA reads as TGTGCCAGCAGTTCCAACTTGGGCACCGGGGAGCTGTTTTTT. Translating it yields CASSSNLGTGELFF.

The chain links TRBV5-6 to TRBJ2-2; D is unclear. CDR3 size: 12 residues. Between the trimmed V and J ends, which lost 4 bases and 5 bases, there was a span of 6 bases. The germline V gene encodes CDR1 SGHDT and CDR2 YYEEEE. The chain's CDR3 is CASSDGTGELFF. DNA for the CDR3: TGTGCCAGCAGCGACGGTACCGGGGAGCTGTTTTTT.

The CDR3 DNA sequence: TGTGCCAGCAGCTGGGACAGGGACGAGCAGTACTTC. Its translation is CASSWDRDEQYF. V usage is TRBV7-8 and J usage is TRBJ2-7; 9 nucleotides align to TRBD1. V lost 4 bases to trimming and J lost 5 bases; unmatched junction nucleotides: 0. There are 12 residues in the CDR3. CDR1 is SGHVS and CDR2 is FQNEAQ in the germline V gene.

This chain joins TRBV28 and TRBJ1-2; D is uncertain. V was trimmed by 7 bases and J by 2 bases, leaving 5 bases between them. Per germline, CDR1 MDHEN and CDR2 SYDVKM. The CDR3 contains 11 residues. The CDR3 sequence: CASTRNYGYTF. CDR3 DNA sequence: TGTGCCAGCACCCGAAACTATGGCTACACCTTC.